In this sample, the clone carrying this T cell receptor (beta chain) turned up a few times. The antigen remains undetermined. Deletions cut 8 bases from V and 0 bases from J, with 10 bases between. Germline CDR1 MNHEY, CDR2 SMNVEV (reference sequence). The CDR3 extends over 13 amino acids. The source of the sample is a study of beta chain features in type 1 diabetes. Background on the study: Healthy donors, compared against patients, showed similar age, gender and cell yields.

Expressed TCRB transcripts were sequenced because the entire RNA isolate underwent reverse transcription. Libraries were prepared by immunoSEQ multiplex PCR; TCRdb keeps only in-frame clonotypes and omits some of them. The profile covers about 620,000 clones, with around 15% appearing a single time and about 0.093% taken by the ten largest. Study-level findings and limits: TCRB repertoires of naive, central memory and Treg cells appeared more similar among patients than among healthy donors.

The TCR sequence derives from a man between 18 and 35 years old in good health. Input material: naive CD4+ T cells from blood. The chain carries TRBV27 and TRBJ1-1; D perhaps matches TRBD1 (5 bases). The CDR3 loop is CASGQGLNTEAFF. The CDR3 DNA reads TGTGCCAGCGGCCAGGGCCTGAACACTGAAGCTTTCTTT.